The T cell receptor beta chain under discussion was sequenced for a study of cytomegalovirus exposure and HLA in healthy donors. A note on this clone: Its cognate antigen is unknown.

A multiplex PCR was run with 60 Vbeta primers and 13 Jbeta primers. Using immunoSEQ multiplex PCR, the repertoire was profiled, and TCRdb retains in-frame clones only, with some absent. The sample's table shows more than 95,000 clones. J was trimmed by 6 bases and V by 4 bases; bases with no gene match: 6. Per the germline V gene, CDR1 is SGHNT and CDR2 is YYREEE (reference sequence). The CDR3 runs 14 residues. Findings and limits, study-wide: Presence/absence comparisons presumed near-even sequencing depth among donors. Earlier analysis found most TCR beta V segments productive about 87% or about 30% of the time. Most TCR sequences were uncommon, yet certain public TCRs appeared in many donors.

The origin of this receptor is a man under 40 in good health and CMV-seronegative. The sample was PBMCs. The rearrangement links TRBV5-4 to TRBJ2-4, with TRBD2 identical over 8 bases. CDR3 sequence: CASSLREDGNIQYF. The CDR3 DNA is TGTGCCAGCAGCCTGCGGGAGGACGGAAACATTCAGTACTTC.